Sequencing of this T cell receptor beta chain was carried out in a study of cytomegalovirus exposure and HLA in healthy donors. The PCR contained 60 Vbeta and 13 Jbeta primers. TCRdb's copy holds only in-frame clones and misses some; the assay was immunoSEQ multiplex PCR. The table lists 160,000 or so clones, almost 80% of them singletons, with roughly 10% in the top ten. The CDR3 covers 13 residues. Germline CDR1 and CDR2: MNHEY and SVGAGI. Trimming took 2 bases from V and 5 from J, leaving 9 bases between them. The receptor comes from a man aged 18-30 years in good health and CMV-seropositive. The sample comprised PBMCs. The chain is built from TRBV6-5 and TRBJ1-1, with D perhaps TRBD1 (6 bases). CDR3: CASSYLRGTEAFF. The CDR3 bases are TGTGCCAGCAGTTACCTCAGGGGTACTGAAGCTTTCTTT.